Shown below are 4 T cell receptor beta chains from a single sample sequenced in a study of shared clonotypes between healthy human individuals. The table came from immunoSEQ multiplex PCR; TCRdb's copy has only in-frame clones and leaves some out. The sample lists roughly 1,100,000 clones, approximately 70% occurring once. The sample consisted of memory CD4+ T cells sorted from blood. Indicated subset: CD45RA-negative fraction. The receptors stem from a man aged 18-30 years in good health.

The chain carries TRBV30 and TRBJ2-3, with 12 bases matching TRBD2. Trimming removed 1 base from V and 3 bases from J; junction bases left unmatched: 8. From germline, CDR1 is GTSNPN and CDR2 SVGIG (reference sequence). The CDR3 totals 17 residues. CDR3 in DNA: TGTGCCTGGAGTGGCTCTAGCGGGAGGGCCTTTACAGATACGCAGTATTTT. Protein sequence: CAWSGSSGRAFTDTQYF.

This clone appeared a few times. A far larger clone is a single base away, which makes a read error likely. This same CDR3 is encoded by further DNA sequences in the sample. V is TRBV19 and J is TRBJ2-2, with D uncertain. Trimming took off 0 bases at V and 6 bases at J, with 5 bases between the two ends. The CDR3 runs 13 residues. In germline, CDR1 is LNHDA, CDR2 SQIVND (reference sequence). DNA for the CDR3: TGTGCCAGTAGTATAGACCGGGCCGGGGAGCTGTTTTTT. Translated: CASSIDRAGELFF.

The table lists this clone with many counts. The chain links TRBV5-1 to TRBJ1-4; 9 nucleotides match TRBD1. CDR3 length equals 16 residues. With V trimmed by 4 bases and J by 0 bases, 4 bases remained unmatched. Germline V CDR1 and CDR2: SGHRS, YFSETQ. The CDR3 coding sequence is TGCGCCAGCAGCCGCGGACAGGGGACAACTAATGAAAAACTGTTTTTT. As protein: CASSRGQGTTNEKLFF.

Note on this clone: An end of the junction differs from the germline gene, which may be a read error. This sequence joins TRBV7-7 and TRBJ2-5, with TRBD1 as a possible D gene (5 bases). CDR1 and CDR2 from the germline V gene are SSHAT and FNYEAQ (reference sequence). CDR3 size: 16 residues. DNA for the CDR3: TGTGCTAGCAGCCATAACTCGGCAGGGCCCTCGGAGACCCAGTACTTC. Residues: CASSHNSAGPSETQYF.